The 14 T cell receptor beta chains reported below all come from one sample, sequenced in a study of blood T cell repertoires in COVID-19. Profiling relied on immunoSEQ multiplex PCR, and the TCRdb table lists in-frame clones only, not all of them. This sample has approximately 52,000 clones, with roughly 91% found just once. The sample was peripheral blood. The receptors stem from a human donor in a cohort sampled during active COVID-19.

This chain connects TRBV27 to TRBJ1-3; D is uncertain. In germline, CDR1 is MNHEY, CDR2 SMNVEV (reference sequence). The V end was cut by 6 bases, the J end by 4 bases, with 16 bases between. The CDR3 runs to 15 residues. CDR3 DNA: TGTGCCAGCAGGCCTCCTGGGGAGCGAGGAAACACCATATATTTT. This translates into CASRPPGERGNTIYF.

The gene calls are TRBV6-5 and TRBJ2-3, with D perhaps matching TRBD2 (6 bases). This CDR3 comprises 15 residues. Germline V gene lookup returns CDR1 MNHEY and CDR2 SVGAGI. With 8 bases removed from V and 4 bases from J, the gap between germline ends came to 19 bases. CDR3 sequence reads: CASGLPGTPADTQYF. CDR3 in DNA: TGTGCCAGCGGACTTCCAGGGACTCCCGCAGATACGCAGTATTTT.

Only one count was recorded for this clone. The rearrangement links TRBV28 to TRBJ1-2, with 7 bases fitting TRBD1. The length of the CDR3 is 12 residues. The germline V gene has CDR1 MDHEN and CDR2 SYDVKM. V lost 6 bases and J lost 7; bases outside the gene matches: 5. As DNA, the CDR3 is TGTGCCAGCAGAATGACAGGGTCTGGCTACACCTTC. Translating it yields CASRMTGSGYTF.

The gene calls are TRBV14 and TRBJ2-7; 9 nucleotides agree with TRBD1. This CDR3 spans 14 amino acids. CDR1 SGHDN and CDR2 FVKESK come from the germline V gene. The V segment lost 4 bases and the J segment 3 bases; nucleotides outside the gene matches: 4. The DNA for the CDR3 is TGTGCCAGCAGCCGGACAGGGGCCAACTACGAGCAGTACTTC. This gives the protein CASSRTGANYEQYF.

The chain carries TRBV11-3 and TRBJ2-3; D is perhaps TRBD2 (5 bases). CDR3 length: 12 amino acids. Germline lookup yields CDR1 SGHNT and CDR2 YENEEA. The V gene lost 5 bases and the J gene lost 6 bases, with 9 bases spanning the gap. The CDR3 spells CASSQTGDTQYF. CDR3 in DNA: TGTGCCAGCAGCCAGACGGGGGATACGCAGTATTTT.

This sequence joins TRBV28 and TRBJ1-2; possibly TRBD1 for D (5 bases). Looked up from germline, CDR1 is MDHEN and CDR2 is SYDVKM. The V gene lost 2 bases and the J gene lost 3 bases, with 7 bases spanning the gap. The CDR3 totals 13 residues. In DNA form, the CDR3 reads TGTGCCAGCAGTTTACCAGGGCACTATGGCTACACCTTC. Its translation: CASSLPGHYGYTF.

The chain uses TRBV5-4 and TRBJ2-3; D remains ambiguous. Trimming cost V 3 bases and J 2 bases, with 10 bases left between them. CDR3 size: 14 residues. Germline values: CDR1 SGHNT, CDR2 YYREEE (reference sequence). CDR3 DNA sequence: TGTGCCAGCAGCTGGAGTAAAAACACAGATACGCAGTATTTT. Its protein is CASSWSKNTDTQYF.

The chain combines TRBV15 with TRBJ2-7, with 8 bases aligning to TRBD1. The length of the CDR3 is 14 residues. V lost 5 bases, J lost 3 bases, and 6 bases stayed unmatched. Germline CDR1 and CDR2: LNHNV and YYDKDF (reference sequence). This CDR3 reads CATSRTGNYYEQYF. The CDR3 coding sequence is TGTGCCACCAGCCGGACAGGGAATTACTACGAGCAGTACTTC.

J is TRBJ1-6 and V is TRBV27, with D unresolved. V was cut by 3 bases and J by 6 bases, with 6 bases left in between. The CDR3 has 13 residues. Germline CDR1 and CDR2: MNHEY and SMNVEV (reference sequence). The CDR3 nucleotides are TGTGCCAGCAGTTTTCTCTCTAATTCACCCCTCCACTTT. This encodes CASSFLSNSPLHF.

The rearrangement joins TRBV5-1 to TRBJ1-2, with 9 bases aligning to TRBD1. Germline CDR1 reads SGHRS; CDR2 reads YFSETQ. This CDR3 region has 12 residues. Trimming at V came to 4 bases and at J to 8 bases, leaving 3 bases not matched to a gene. The CDR3 protein is CASSVGQGGYTF. The DNA for the CDR3 is TGCGCCAGCAGCGTAGGACAGGGGGGCTACACCTTC. Drawing the rest from reference TRBV5-1 and TRBJ1-2, the complete variable domain is KAGVTQTPRYLIKTRGQQVTLSCSPISGHRSVSWYQQTPGQGLQFLFEYFSETQRNKGNFPGRFSGRQFSNSRSEMNVSTLELGDSALYLCASSVGQGGYTFGSGTRLTVV.

This sequence joins TRBV5-6 and TRBJ2-1; 10 bases are shared with TRBD2. The V gene's germline CDR1 is SGHDT and CDR2 YYEEEE. V lost 0 bases, J lost 7 bases, and 10 bases stayed unmatched. CDR3 length equals 17 residues. CDR3 DNA: TGTGCCAGCAGCTTGGCCGGGGGGAGCGGGAGGGGTAATGAGCAGTTCTTC. Translation: CASSLAGGSGRGNEQFF.

The gene calls are TRBV5-1 and TRBJ1-1; perhaps TRBD1 as D (6 bases). CDR1 SGHRS and CDR2 YFSETQ come from the germline V gene. V was pared by 0 bases and J by 1 base, with 13 bases between. The CDR3 has 16 amino acids. CDR3 region: CASSLEVRQENTEAFF. In DNA, the CDR3 is TGCGCCAGCAGCTTGGAAGTGAGACAGGAGAACACTGAAGCTTTCTTT.

The chain employs TRBV6-2 or TRBV6-3 and TRBJ2-1; D may be TRBD2 (5 bases). V lost 5 bases and J 1 base, leaving 21 bases between the germline ends. The CDR3 spans 18 residues. CDR1 MNHEY and CDR2 SVGEGT come from the germline V gene. The CDR3 DNA is TGTGCCAGCAGTGCCTTGCGGGCCTGGCTTGGGTCCTACAATGAGCAGTTCTTC. This translates into CASSALRAWLGSYNEQFF.

The J gene is TRBJ2-1, the V gene TRBV3-1 (or the pseudogene TRBV3-2); TRBD2 aligns across 13 bases. The germline gives CDR1 LGHDT, CDR2 YNNKEL (reference sequence). V gave up 4 bases and J gave up 5 bases; unmatched junction bases: 8. This CDR3 comprises 17 residues. CDR3 protein: CASSRGTSGISNNEQFF. As DNA, the CDR3 is TGTGCCAGCAGCCGAGGGACTAGCGGGATCAGTAACAATGAGCAGTTCTTC.